These 8 T cell receptor beta chains were sequenced from one sample in a study of blood T cell repertoires in COVID-19. TCRdb's table, derived via immunoSEQ multiplex PCR, lists solely in-frame clones and lacks some. This table holds about 440,000 clones, 80% to 95% found once. The source material was PBMCs or T cells enriched from blood (not recorded which). The receptors come from a man between 18 and 35 years old who had recovered from COVID-19.

To note about this clone: Other DNA sequences in the sample encode the same CDR3. The chain couples TRBV30 to TRBJ1-1; D may be TRBD1 (5 bases). The CDR3 sequence is 12 residues long. Trimming removed 4 bases from V and 4 bases from J, with 10 bases in between. The germline V gene has CDR1 GTSNPN and CDR2 SVGIG (reference sequence). CDR3 DNA: TGTGCCTGGACCGGGGGGTCCACTGAAGCTTTCTTT. As protein: CAWTGGSTEAFF.

J is TRBJ1-1 and V is TRBV5-1; no firm D call. Per the germline V gene, CDR1 is SGHRS and CDR2 is YFSETQ. There are 15 residues in the CDR3. Trimming took 0 bases from V and 1 from J, leaving 10 bases between them. The CDR3 nucleotides are TGCGCCAGCAGCTTGGAAGGACTGGAGAACACTGAAGCTTTCTTT. This translates into CASSLEGLENTEAFF.

The chain recombines TRBV5-5 with TRBJ1-1; D not resolved. The CDR3 runs 13 residues. Germline loops: CDR1 SGHKS, CDR2 YYEKEE (reference sequence). V was shortened by 0 bases and J by 1 base, with 4 bases between the two germline ends. The CDR3 is CASSLAGNTEAFF. For the CDR3, the DNA is TGTGCCAGCAGCTTGGCCGGGAACACTGAAGCTTTCTTT.

This clone was recorded only once. The chain uses TRBV30 and TRBJ1-2; 12 bases agree with TRBD1. The CDR3 covers 14 residues. CDR1 and CDR2 (germline): GTSNPN, SVGIG (reference sequence). V shed 3 bases, J shed 7 bases, and the junction held 6 bases outside the gene matches. CDR3 DNA sequence: TGTGCCTGGAGGGGACAGGGGGCACTTGGTGGCTACACCTTC. Translating it yields CAWRGQGALGGYTF.

This clone appeared once. The J gene is TRBJ2-7, the V gene TRBV5-8; 11 positions agree with TRBD2. The germline CDR1 and CDR2 sequences are SGHTS and YDEGEE. V shed 4 bases, J shed 1 base, and the junction held 1 base outside the gene matches. The CDR3 contains 14 residues. This CDR3 reads CASSRTSGSYEQYF. CDR3 bases: TGTGCCAGCAGCCGGACTAGCGGGTCCTACGAGCAGTACTTC.

V usage is TRBV4-1 and J usage is TRBJ1-3; tentatively, D is TRBD1 (6 bases). CDR1 MGHRA and CDR2 YSYEKL come from the germline V gene. The V and J ends lost 2 bases and 2 bases respectively, with 10 bases between them. The CDR3 contains 15 residues. CDR3 amino acids: CASSQQQGAGNTIYF. The CDR3 nucleotides read TGCGCCAGCAGCCAACAACAGGGCGCTGGAAACACCATATATTTT.

The chain carries TRBV2 and TRBJ1-3; no definite D call. Trimming removed 0 bases at V and 0 bases at J, with 9 bases between. Germline CDR1 is SNHLY and CDR2 is FYNNEI. This CDR3 spans 16 amino acids. CDR3: CASSEARRVSGNTIYF. CDR3 bases: TGTGCCAGCAGTGAAGCGCGTCGGGTCTCTGGAAACACCATATATTTT.

The chain has TRBV7-3 and TRBJ2-7; D perhaps matches TRBD1 (6 bases). Germline V gene data show CDR1 as SGHTA and CDR2 as FQGTGA. The V gene lost 0 bases and the J gene lost 5 bases, with 14 bases spanning the gap. This CDR3 spans 15 amino acids. CDR3 DNA sequence: TGTGCCAGCAGCTTAACCCCAGGGGTCGATCACGAGCAGTACTTC. Amino acid sequence: CASSLTPGVDHEQYF.